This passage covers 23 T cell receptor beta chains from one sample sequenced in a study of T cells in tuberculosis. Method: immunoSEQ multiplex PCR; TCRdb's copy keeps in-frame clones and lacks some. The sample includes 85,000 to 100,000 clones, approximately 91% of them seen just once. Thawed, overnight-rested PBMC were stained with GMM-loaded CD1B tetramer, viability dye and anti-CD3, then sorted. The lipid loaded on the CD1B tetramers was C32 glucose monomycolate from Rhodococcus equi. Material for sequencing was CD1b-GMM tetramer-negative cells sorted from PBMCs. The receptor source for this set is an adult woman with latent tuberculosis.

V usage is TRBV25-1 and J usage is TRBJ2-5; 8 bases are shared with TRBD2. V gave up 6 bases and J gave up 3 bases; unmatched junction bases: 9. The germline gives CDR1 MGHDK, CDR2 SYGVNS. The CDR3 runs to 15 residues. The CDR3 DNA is TGTGCCAGCAGCAGGCCGGGGGGGAAGAAAGAGACCCAGTACTTC. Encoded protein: CASSRPGGKKETQYF.

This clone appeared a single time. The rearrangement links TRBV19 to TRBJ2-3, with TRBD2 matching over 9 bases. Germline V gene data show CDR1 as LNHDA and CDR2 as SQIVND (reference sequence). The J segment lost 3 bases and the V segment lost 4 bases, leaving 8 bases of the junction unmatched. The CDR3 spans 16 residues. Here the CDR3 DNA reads TGTGCCAGTAGTACCCGCCTAGCGGGGATAACAGATACGCAGTATTTT. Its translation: CASSTRLAGITDTQYF.

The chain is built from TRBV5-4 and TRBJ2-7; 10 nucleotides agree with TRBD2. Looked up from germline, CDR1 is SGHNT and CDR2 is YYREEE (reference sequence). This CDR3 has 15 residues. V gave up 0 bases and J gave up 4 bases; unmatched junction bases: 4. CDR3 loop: CASSLGASGGYEQYF. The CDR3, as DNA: TGTGCCAGCAGCTTGGGGGCTAGCGGGGGTTACGAGCAGTACTTC. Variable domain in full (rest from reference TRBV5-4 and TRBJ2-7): ETGVTQSPTHLIKTRGQQVTLRCSSQSGHNTVSWYQQALGQGPQFIFQYYREEENGRGNFPPRFSGLQFPNYSSELNVNALELDDSALYLCASSLGASGGYEQYFGPGTRLTVT.

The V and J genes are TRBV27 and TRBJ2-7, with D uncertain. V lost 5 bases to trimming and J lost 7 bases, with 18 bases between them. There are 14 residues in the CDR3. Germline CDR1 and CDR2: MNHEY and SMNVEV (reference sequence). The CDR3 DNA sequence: TGTGCCAGCAGTCCCCCGGGTAGATCTTGGGAGCAGTACTTC. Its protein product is CASSPPGRSWEQYF.

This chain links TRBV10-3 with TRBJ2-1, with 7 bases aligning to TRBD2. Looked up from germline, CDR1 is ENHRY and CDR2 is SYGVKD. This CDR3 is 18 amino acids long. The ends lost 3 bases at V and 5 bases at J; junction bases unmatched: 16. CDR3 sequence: CAISDRGSTPGLNNEQFF. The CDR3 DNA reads TGTGCCATCAGTGATCGGGGCTCCACACCGGGACTAAACAATGAGCAGTTCTTC.

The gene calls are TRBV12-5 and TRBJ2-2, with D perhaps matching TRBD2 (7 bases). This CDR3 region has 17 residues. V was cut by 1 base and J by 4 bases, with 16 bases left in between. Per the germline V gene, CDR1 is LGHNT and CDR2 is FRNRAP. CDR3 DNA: TGTGCTAGTGGTTTGGCCGTAGGGAGGGGGAGCACCGGGGAGCTGTTTTTT. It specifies CASGLAVGRGSTGELFF. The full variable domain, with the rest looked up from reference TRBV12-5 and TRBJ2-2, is DARVTQTPRHKVTEMGQEVTMRCQPILGHNTVFWYRQTMMQGLELLAYFRNRAPLDDSGMPKDRFSAEMPDATLATLKIQPSEPRDSAVYFCASGLAVGRGSTGELFFGEGSRLTVL.

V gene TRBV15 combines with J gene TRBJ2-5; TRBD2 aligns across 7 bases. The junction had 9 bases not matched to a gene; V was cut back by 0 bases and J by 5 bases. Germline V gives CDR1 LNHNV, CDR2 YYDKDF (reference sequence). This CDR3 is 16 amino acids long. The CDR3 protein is CATSRERRLAVETQYF. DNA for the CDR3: TGTGCCACCAGCAGAGAGAGACGACTAGCTGTGGAGACCCAGTACTTC.

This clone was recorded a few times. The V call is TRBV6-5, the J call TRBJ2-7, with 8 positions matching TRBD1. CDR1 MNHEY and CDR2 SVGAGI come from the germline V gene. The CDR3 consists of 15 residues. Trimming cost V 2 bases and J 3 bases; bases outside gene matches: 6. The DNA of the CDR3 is TGTGCCAGCAGTTACCCCGCAGGGGGCATCTACGAGCAGTACTTC. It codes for CASSYPAGGIYEQYF.

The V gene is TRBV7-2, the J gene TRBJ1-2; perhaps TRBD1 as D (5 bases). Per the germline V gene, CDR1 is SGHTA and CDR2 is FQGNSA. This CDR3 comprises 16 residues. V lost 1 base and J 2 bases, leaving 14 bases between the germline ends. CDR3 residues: CASSLVGSGINYGYTF. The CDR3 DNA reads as TGTGCCAGCAGCTTAGTGGGTTCAGGGATCAACTATGGCTACACCTTC.

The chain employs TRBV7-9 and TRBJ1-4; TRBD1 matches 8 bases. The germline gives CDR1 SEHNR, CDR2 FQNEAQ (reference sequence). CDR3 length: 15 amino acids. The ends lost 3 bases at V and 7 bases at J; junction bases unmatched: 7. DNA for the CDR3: TGTGCCAGCAGCTTCGGCAGGGGGCTTGGTGAAAAACTGTTTTTT. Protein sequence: CASSFGRGLGEKLFF.

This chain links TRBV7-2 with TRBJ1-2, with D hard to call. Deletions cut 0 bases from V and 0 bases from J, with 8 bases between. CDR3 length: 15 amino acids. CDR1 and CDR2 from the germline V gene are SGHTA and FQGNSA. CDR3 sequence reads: CASSLARSTNYGYTF. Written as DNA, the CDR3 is TGTGCCAGCAGCTTAGCGCGGTCTACTAACTATGGCTACACCTTC. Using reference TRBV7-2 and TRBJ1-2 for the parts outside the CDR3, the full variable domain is GAGVSQSPSNKVTEKGKDVELRCDPISGHTALYWYRQSLGQGLEFLIYFQGNSAPDKSGLPSDRFSAERTGGSVSTLTIQRTQQEDSAVYLCASSLARSTNYGYTFGSGTRLTVV.

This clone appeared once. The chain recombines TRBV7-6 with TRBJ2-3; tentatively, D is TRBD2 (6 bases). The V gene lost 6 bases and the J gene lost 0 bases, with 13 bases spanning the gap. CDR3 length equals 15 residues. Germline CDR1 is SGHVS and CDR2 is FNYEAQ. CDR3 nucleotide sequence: TGTGCCAGCAGTTATCGGGGGAGTAGCACAGATACGCAGTATTTT. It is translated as CASSYRGSSTDTQYF.

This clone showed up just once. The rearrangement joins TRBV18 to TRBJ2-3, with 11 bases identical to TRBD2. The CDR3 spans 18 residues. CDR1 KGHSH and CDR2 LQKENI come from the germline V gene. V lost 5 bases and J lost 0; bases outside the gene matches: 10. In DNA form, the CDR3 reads TGTGCCAGCTCATCGACTAGCGGGGAGCACCCTAGCACAGATACGCAGTATTTT. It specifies CASSSTSGEHPSTDTQYF.

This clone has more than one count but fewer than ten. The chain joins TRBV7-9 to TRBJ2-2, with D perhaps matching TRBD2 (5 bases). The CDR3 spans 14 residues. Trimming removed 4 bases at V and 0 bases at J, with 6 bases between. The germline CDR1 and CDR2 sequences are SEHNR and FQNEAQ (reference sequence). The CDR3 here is CASSSGSNTGELFF. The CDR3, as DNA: TGTGCCAGCAGCTCGGGGTCGAACACCGGGGAGCTGTTTTTT. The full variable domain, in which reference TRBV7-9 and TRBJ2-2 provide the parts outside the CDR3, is DTGVSQNPRHKITKRGQNVTFRCDPISEHNRLYWYRQTLGQGPEFLTYFQNEAQLEKSRLLSDRFSAERPKGSFSTLEIQRTEQGDSAMYLCASSSGSNTGELFFGEGSRLTVL.

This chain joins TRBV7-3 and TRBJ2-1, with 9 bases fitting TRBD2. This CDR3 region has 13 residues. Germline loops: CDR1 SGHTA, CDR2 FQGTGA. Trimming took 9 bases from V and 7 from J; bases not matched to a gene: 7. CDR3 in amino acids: CASGRRGGNEQFF. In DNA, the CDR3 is TGTGCCAGTGGGAGGCGGGGGGGGAATGAGCAGTTCTTC.

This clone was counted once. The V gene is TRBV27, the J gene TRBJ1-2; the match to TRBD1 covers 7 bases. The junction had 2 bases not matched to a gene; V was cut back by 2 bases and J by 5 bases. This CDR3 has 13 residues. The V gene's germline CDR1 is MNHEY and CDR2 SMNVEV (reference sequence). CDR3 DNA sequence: TGTGCCAGCAGTTTACAGGGGGGATATGGCTACACCTTC. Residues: CASSLQGGYGYTF.

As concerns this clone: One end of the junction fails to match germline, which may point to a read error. CDR3 DNA: TGCAGTGTTTCTGGCCGGGACAGCGTAAGATTT. Protein sequence: CSVSGRDSVRF. The V call is TRBV20-1, the J call TRBJ1-6, with 7 bases lining up with TRBD1. Germline V gene data show CDR1 as DFQATT and CDR2 as SNEGSKA (reference sequence). This CDR3 has 11 residues.

The CDR3 nucleotides are TGTGCCAGCAGCCCCCGGACTAGCGGGGGCCCCTCCTACGAGCAGTACTTC. Its protein product is CASSPRTSGGPSYEQYF. The chain is built from TRBV5-4 and TRBJ2-7; 13 bases line up with TRBD2. This CDR3 region has 17 residues. V lost 4 bases, J lost 0 bases, and 7 bases stayed unmatched. Germline V gene sequence: CDR1 SGHNT, CDR2 YYREEE (reference sequence).

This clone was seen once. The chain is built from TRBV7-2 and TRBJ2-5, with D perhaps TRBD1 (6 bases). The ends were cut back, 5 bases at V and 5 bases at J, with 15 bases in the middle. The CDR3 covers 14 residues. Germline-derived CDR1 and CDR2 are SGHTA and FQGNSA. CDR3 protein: CASSPRTVRETQYF. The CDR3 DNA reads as TGTGCCAGCAGCCCGCGGACAGTCCGGGAGACCCAGTACTTC.

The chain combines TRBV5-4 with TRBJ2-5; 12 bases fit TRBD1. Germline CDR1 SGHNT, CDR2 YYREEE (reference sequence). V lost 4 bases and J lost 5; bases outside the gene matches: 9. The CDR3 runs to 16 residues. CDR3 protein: CASSPPGQGARETQYF. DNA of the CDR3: TGTGCCAGCAGCCCCCCGGGACAGGGGGCGCGGGAGACCCAGTACTTC.

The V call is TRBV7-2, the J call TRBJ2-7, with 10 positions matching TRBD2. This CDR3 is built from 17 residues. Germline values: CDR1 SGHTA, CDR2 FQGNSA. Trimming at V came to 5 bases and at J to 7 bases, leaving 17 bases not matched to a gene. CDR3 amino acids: CASSPRGGGLASREQYF. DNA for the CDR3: TGTGCCAGCAGCCCTCGTGGGGGGGGACTAGCGAGTAGGGAGCAGTACTTC.

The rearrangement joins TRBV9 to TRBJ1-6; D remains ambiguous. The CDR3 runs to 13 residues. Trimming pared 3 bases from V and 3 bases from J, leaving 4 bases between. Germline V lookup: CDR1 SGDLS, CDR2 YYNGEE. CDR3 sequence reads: CASSAVYNSPLHF. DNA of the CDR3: TGTGCCAGCAGCGCGGTCTATAATTCACCCCTCCACTTT.

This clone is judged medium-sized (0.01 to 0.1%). The CDR3 loop is CASSDSGHNEQFF. CDR3 bases: TGTGCCAGCAGTGACTCGGGGCACAATGAGCAGTTCTTC. This chain joins TRBV6-4 and TRBJ2-1, with a possible D match to TRBD1 (5 bases). The CDR3 spans 13 residues. V was shortened by 0 bases and J by 5 bases, with 5 bases between the two germline ends. In germline, CDR1 is MRHNA, CDR2 SNTAGT.